One and the same sample provided the 5 T cell receptor beta chains below, sequenced in a study of T cell repertoires in ileal Crohn's disease. TCRdb keeps only in-frame clones here, not all; method: immunoSEQ multiplex PCR. The table records 13,000 or so clones, about 85% of them present only once. Sequenced: ileal tissue. The receptor set was obtained from an adult with Crohn's disease.

This clone appeared once. V usage is TRBV5-4 and J usage is TRBJ1-4; D uncertain. The germline V and J ends were trimmed by 4 bases and 5 bases, with 15 bases remaining between them. Germline V lookup: CDR1 SGHNT, CDR2 YYREEE (reference sequence). The CDR3 totals 15 residues. CDR3 loop: CASSLDPAPNEKLFF. The CDR3 region has the DNA TGTGCCAGCAGCCTAGACCCCGCTCCCAATGAAAAACTGTTTTTT.

This chain joins TRBV19 and TRBJ1-5; 8 bases are shared with TRBD1. The V segment lost 5 bases and the J segment 3 bases; nucleotides outside the gene matches: 9. Germline-derived CDR1 and CDR2 are LNHDA and SQIVND (reference sequence). The CDR3 runs 16 residues. The chain's CDR3 is CASSDSYRGFNQPQHF. CDR3 bases: TGTGCCAGTAGTGATTCTTACAGGGGGTTCAATCAGCCCCAGCATTTT.

The chain couples TRBV7-8 to TRBJ2-7, with D tentatively TRBD2 (6 bases). This CDR3 contains 14 residues. V gave up 4 bases and J gave up 2 bases, with 12 bases separating them. CDR1 SGHVS and CDR2 FQNEAQ come from the germline V gene. The chain's CDR3 is CASSSGTLPYEQYF. Here the CDR3 DNA reads TGTGCCAGCAGCTCAGGGACTCTCCCCTACGAGCAGTACTTC.

This chain uses TRBV4-3 with TRBJ1-6; a possible D gene is TRBD1 (5 bases). The CDR3 is 15 amino acids. From germline, CDR1 is LGHNA and CDR2 YSLEER. Between the trimmed V and J ends, which lost 1 base and 8 bases, there was a span of 12 bases. CDR3 DNA: TGCGCCAGCAGCCAAGGTACAGGAAGACATTCACCCCTCCACTTT. As protein: CASSQGTGRHSPLHF.

V gene TRBV27 combines with J gene TRBJ2-3, with TRBD2 matching over 15 bases. CDR1 and CDR2 from the germline V gene are MNHEY and SMNVEV (reference sequence). V trimming: 1 base; J trimming: 3 bases; junction bases outside the gene matches: 2. The CDR3 spans 17 residues. This CDR3 reads CASSLWTSGGVTDTQYF. As DNA, the CDR3 is TGTGCCAGCAGTTTATGGACTAGCGGGGGGGTTACAGATACGCAGTATTTT.